Below are 22 T cell receptor beta chains sequenced from a single sample in a study of control samples from healthy donors and cancer patients. Data came from immunoSEQ multiplex PCR; TCRdb stores just in-frame clones and leaves some out. The sample shows roughly 450,000 clones, around 90% of them seen only once. Specimen: PBMCs. Every receptor here comes from a man aged 35 to 55 with head and neck cancer.

This chain uses TRBV27 with TRBJ2-1; D remains ambiguous. CDR3 length: 17 residues. Germline V lookup: CDR1 MNHEY, CDR2 SMNVEV (reference sequence). Trimming took 4 bases from V and 4 from J, leaving 20 bases between them. CDR3 sequence (DNA): TGTGCCAGCAGTTCCAATTTCAACAAAGGACCTTACAATGAGCAGTTCTTC. This sequence encodes CASSSNFNKGPYNEQFF.

This sequence joins TRBV5-4 and TRBJ2-2; TRBD2 matches at 8 bases. Unmatched junction bases numbered 6, after V lost 5 bases and J lost 0 bases. CDR1 SGHNT and CDR2 YYREEE come from the germline V gene (reference sequence). The CDR3 runs to 16 residues. The CDR3 DNA reads TGTGCCAGCAGTTCTCTAGCGGGCGCGAACACCGGGGAGCTGTTTTTT. Protein product: CASSSLAGANTGELFF.

V gene TRBV9 combines with J gene TRBJ2-2, with D tentatively TRBD2 (6 bases). Germline V lookup: CDR1 SGDLS, CDR2 YYNGEE. There are 15 residues in the CDR3. With 5 bases removed from V and 6 bases from J, the gap between germline ends came to 17 bases. CDR3 region: CASRATSTAPGELFF. In DNA form, the CDR3 reads TGTGCCAGCAGAGCCACTAGCACCGCCCCCGGGGAGCTGTTTTTT. Supplemented by reference TRBV9 and TRBJ2-2, the full variable domain reads DSGVTQTPKHLITATGQRVTLRCSPRSGDLSVYWYQQSLDQGLQFLIQYYNGEERAKGNILERFSAQQFPDLHSELNLSSLELGDSALYFCASRATSTAPGELFFGEGSRLTVL.

The V call is TRBV5-6, the J call TRBJ2-1, with 7 bases fitting TRBD2. Germline V gene data show CDR1 as SGHDT and CDR2 as YYEEEE. The CDR3 sequence is 14 residues long. V trimming: 4 bases; J trimming: 7 bases; junction bases outside the gene matches: 8. The CDR3 coding sequence is TGTGCCAGCAGCAAAGGACCGGGGGGAAATGAGCAGTTCTTC. It specifies CASSKGPGGNEQFF. The entire variable domain, with the rest obtained from reference TRBV5-6 and TRBJ2-1, is as follows: DAGVTQSPTHLIKTRGQQVTLRCSPKSGHDTVSWYQQALGQGPQFIFQYYEEEERQRGNFPDRFSGHQFPNYSSELNVNALLLGDSALYLCASSKGPGGNEQFFGPGTRLTVL.

The J gene is TRBJ2-4, the V gene TRBV5-6, with 9 bases that match TRBD2. Germline assignment: CDR1 SGHDT and CDR2 YYEEEE. Trimming at V came to 4 bases and at J to 0 bases, leaving 2 bases not matched to a gene. CDR3 length: 15 amino acids. CDR3 bases: TGTGCCAGCAGCCTAGCGGGGTCAGCCAAAAACATTCAGTACTTC. It specifies CASSLAGSAKNIQYF.

The table lists this clone with a few counts. V and J are TRBV28 and TRBJ2-3; D gene ambiguous. This CDR3 is 15 amino acids long. The germline V gene has CDR1 MDHEN and CDR2 SYDVKM. V lost 3 bases and J lost 2, with 12 bases in between. CDR3 residues: CASSLPSAITDTQYF. The CDR3 nucleotides read TGTGCCAGCAGTTTGCCTTCCGCGATCACAGATACGCAGTATTTT.

DNA for the CDR3: TGTGCCAGTAGTATAGAGTGGGACAGGAGCACAGATACGCAGTATTTT. Protein product: CASSIEWDRSTDTQYF. The rearrangement joins TRBV19 to TRBJ2-3; 8 bases fit TRBD1. The CDR3 has 16 residues. V lost 0 bases to trimming and J lost 0 bases; unmatched junction nucleotides: 2. Per germline, CDR1 LNHDA and CDR2 SQIVND (reference sequence).

V is TRBV7-8 and J is TRBJ1-2, with D unclear. Germline-derived CDR1 and CDR2 are SGHVS and FQNEAQ. The CDR3 spans 12 residues. The V end was cut by 5 bases, the J end by 7 bases, with 11 bases between. CDR3 region: CASSHTGGGYTF. The CDR3, as DNA: TGTGCCAGCAGCCACACGGGAGGTGGCTACACCTTC.

This chain connects TRBV7-2 to TRBJ2-7; the D is unclear. With 5 bases removed from V and 2 bases from J, the gap between germline ends came to 16 bases. CDR1 and CDR2 from the germline V gene are SGHTA and FQGNSA. CDR3 size: 15 residues. The CDR3 loop is CASSAPRAGAYEQYF. DNA for the CDR3: TGTGCCAGCAGCGCCCCCCGAGCTGGAGCCTACGAGCAGTACTTC.

The chain links TRBV27 to TRBJ2-1; 7 bases are shared with TRBD2. Trimming at V came to 8 bases and at J to 4 bases, leaving 8 bases not matched to a gene. CDR3 size: 14 residues. CDR1 and CDR2 from the germline V gene are MNHEY and SMNVEV (reference sequence). This CDR3 reads CASRGDGRYNEQFF. The CDR3 DNA is TGTGCCAGCCGGGGGGACGGACGGTACAATGAGCAGTTCTTC.

The CDR3 reads CASSSNGVNEQFF. The CDR3 DNA is TGTGCCAGCAGTTCCAACGGGGTCAATGAGCAGTTCTTC. The chain is built from TRBV7-3 and TRBJ2-1; a possible D gene is TRBD2 (5 bases). The CDR3 contains 13 residues. The germline CDR1 and CDR2 sequences are SGHTA and FQGTGA. V dropped 6 bases and J dropped 6 bases, with 12 bases sitting between them. Full variable domain (rest looked up from reference TRBV7-3 and TRBJ2-1): GAGVSQTPSNKVTEKGKYVELRCDPISGHTALYWYRQSLGQGPEFLIYFQGTGAADDSGLPNDRFFAVRPEGSVSTLKIQRTERGDSAVYLCASSSNGVNEQFFGPGTRLTVL.

The chain combines TRBV7-9 with TRBJ2-7; D gene unclear. The germline V and J ends were trimmed by 3 bases and 4 bases, with 7 bases remaining between them. This CDR3 spans 12 amino acids. CDR1 SEHNR and CDR2 FQNEAQ come from the germline V gene (reference sequence). The CDR3, as DNA: TGTGCCAGCAGCTTGGGTAGTTACGAGCAGTACTTC. This gives the protein CASSLGSYEQYF.

The genes are TRBV6-5 and TRBJ2-7; TRBD1 matches at 8 bases. Germline-derived CDR1 and CDR2 are MNHEY and SVGAGI. The CDR3 spans 15 residues. With V trimmed by 8 bases and J by 0 bases, 9 bases remained unmatched. The DNA for the CDR3 is TGTGCCAGCCAGTTCGGACAGGGAAACTCCTACGAGCAGTACTTC. This codes for CASQFGQGNSYEQYF.

This chain connects TRBV23-1 to TRBJ1-3; a weak D match, TRBD1 (6 bases). TRBV23-1 is classed as an ORF, of uncertain function. The CDR3 consists of 17 residues. Deletions cut 4 bases from V and 4 bases from J, with 20 bases between. The CDR3 nucleotides are TGCGCCAGCAGTCGGCTAGTGATGGGGGGCAGGGGAAACACCATATATTTT. This translates into CASSRLVMGGRGNTIYF.

This clone has more than one count but fewer than ten. The chain has TRBV28 and TRBJ1-3, with TRBD1 as a possible D gene (6 bases). This CDR3 region has 14 residues. The germline gives CDR1 MDHEN, CDR2 SYDVKM. The V and J ends lost 6 bases and 2 bases respectively, with 11 bases between them. The CDR3 sequence is CASRQGRTGNTIYF. CDR3 DNA: TGTGCCAGCAGACAGGGAAGGACTGGAAACACCATATATTTT.

V usage is TRBV6-5 and J usage is TRBJ2-3, with 12 bases identical to TRBD2. Per the germline V gene, CDR1 is MNHEY and CDR2 is SVGAGI. This CDR3 region has 14 residues. V lost 6 bases to trimming and J lost 6 bases; unmatched junction nucleotides: 4. CDR3: CASSLGLAGDTQYF. The CDR3, as DNA: TGTGCCAGCAGCCTTGGACTAGCGGGGGATACGCAGTATTTT.

The CDR3 loop is CASSPQGAYYEQYF. The DNA of the CDR3 is TGTGCCAGCAGCCCCCAGGGCGCGTACTACGAGCAGTACTTC. The V call is TRBV3-1 (or the pseudogene TRBV3-2), the J call TRBJ2-7, with a possible D match to TRBD1 (5 bases). Looked up from germline, CDR1 is LGHDT and CDR2 is YNNKEL (reference sequence). V was clipped by 4 bases and J by 3 bases, with 13 bases between them. This CDR3 region has 14 residues.

The chain employs TRBV5-4 and TRBJ2-3; 8 nucleotides line up with TRBD1. Germline V gene sequence: CDR1 SGHNT, CDR2 YYREEE (reference sequence). With 4 bases clipped from V and 1 base from J, the junction kept 8 bases outside the gene matches. The CDR3 extends over 16 amino acids. CDR3 sequence (DNA): TGTGCCAGCAGCACTCAGGGGGCGAGTGGCACAGATACGCAGTATTTT. Its protein product is CASSTQGASGTDTQYF.

The genes are TRBV5-4 and TRBJ2-7, with D tentatively TRBD2 (6 bases). The CDR3 totals 13 residues. CDR1 and CDR2 from the germline V gene are SGHNT and YYREEE (reference sequence). The ends were cut back, 2 bases at V and 7 bases at J, with 13 bases in the middle. For the CDR3, the DNA is TGTGCCAGCAGCTTCGGAGGGCCGGGAGAGCAGTACTTC. Amino acid sequence: CASSFGGPGEQYF.

The J gene is TRBJ1-1, the V gene TRBV4-3; the D is unclear. The CDR3 contains 15 residues. CDR1 is LGHNA and CDR2 is YSLEER in the germline V gene. V was trimmed by 0 bases and J by 1 base, leaving 9 bases between them. This chain's CDR3 is CASSQEGRWNTEAFF. The CDR3 nucleotides read TGCGCCAGCAGCCAAGAAGGACGTTGGAACACTGAAGCTTTCTTT.

The chain is built from TRBV13 and TRBJ2-7; TRBD2 is a possible D gene (6 bases). V lost 3 bases to trimming and J lost 0 bases, with 9 bases between them. Germline loops: CDR1 PRHDT, CDR2 FYEKMQ (reference sequence). CDR3 length: 14 residues. CDR3 in DNA: TGTGCCAGCAGCTTTAGCGGCAGCTCCTACGAGCAGTACTTC. It specifies CASSFSGSSYEQYF.

J is TRBJ1-1 and V is TRBV18; D is ambiguous. V gave up 3 bases and J gave up 0 bases, with 5 bases separating them. Germline CDR1 KGHSH, CDR2 LQKENI. The CDR3 length is 13 residues. The CDR3 is CASSPSLNTEAFF. The CDR3 DNA sequence: TGTGCCAGCTCACCGTCGTTGAACACTGAAGCTTTCTTT.